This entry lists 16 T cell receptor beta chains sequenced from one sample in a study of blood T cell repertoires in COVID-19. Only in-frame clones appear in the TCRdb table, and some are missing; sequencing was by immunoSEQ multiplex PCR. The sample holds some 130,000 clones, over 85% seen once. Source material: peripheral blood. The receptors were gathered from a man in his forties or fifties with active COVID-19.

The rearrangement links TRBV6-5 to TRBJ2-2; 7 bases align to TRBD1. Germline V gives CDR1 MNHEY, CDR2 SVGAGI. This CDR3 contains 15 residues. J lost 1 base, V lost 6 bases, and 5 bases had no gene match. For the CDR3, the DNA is TGTGCCAGCAGCCTAGGGGGCTGGAACACCGGGGAGCTGTTTTTT. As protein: CASSLGGWNTGELFF.

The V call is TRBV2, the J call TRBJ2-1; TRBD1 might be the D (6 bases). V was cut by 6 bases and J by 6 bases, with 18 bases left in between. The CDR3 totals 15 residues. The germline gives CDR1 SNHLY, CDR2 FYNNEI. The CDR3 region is CASRRQALLTNEQFF. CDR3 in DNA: TGTGCCAGCAGGCGACAGGCCCTTCTTACCAATGAGCAGTTCTTC.

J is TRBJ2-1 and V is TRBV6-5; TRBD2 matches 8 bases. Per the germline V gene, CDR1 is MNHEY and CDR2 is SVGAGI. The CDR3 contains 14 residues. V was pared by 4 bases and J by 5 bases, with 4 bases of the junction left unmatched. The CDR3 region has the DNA TGTGCCAGCAGTTTCAATAGCGGGAACAATGAGCAGTTCTTC. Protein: CASSFNSGNNEQFF.

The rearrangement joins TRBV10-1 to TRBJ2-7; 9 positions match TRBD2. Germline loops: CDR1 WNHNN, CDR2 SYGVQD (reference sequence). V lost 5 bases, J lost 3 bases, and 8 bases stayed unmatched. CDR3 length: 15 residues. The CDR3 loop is CASSKGLASLYEQYF. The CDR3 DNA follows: TGCGCCAGCAGTAAGGGACTAGCCTCCCTCTACGAGCAGTACTTC.

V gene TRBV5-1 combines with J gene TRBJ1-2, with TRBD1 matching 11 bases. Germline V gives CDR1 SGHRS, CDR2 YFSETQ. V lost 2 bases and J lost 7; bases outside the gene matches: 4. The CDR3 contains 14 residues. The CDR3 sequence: CASSLSGTGGGYTF. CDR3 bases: TGCGCCAGCAGCTTATCCGGGACAGGGGGTGGCTACACCTTC.

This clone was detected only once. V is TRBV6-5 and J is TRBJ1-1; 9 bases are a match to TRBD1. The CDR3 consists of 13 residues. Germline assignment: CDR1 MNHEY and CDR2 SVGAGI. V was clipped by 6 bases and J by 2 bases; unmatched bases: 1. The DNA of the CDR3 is TGTGCCAGCAGAACAGGGGGCAACACTGAAGCTTTCTTT. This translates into CASRTGGNTEAFF.

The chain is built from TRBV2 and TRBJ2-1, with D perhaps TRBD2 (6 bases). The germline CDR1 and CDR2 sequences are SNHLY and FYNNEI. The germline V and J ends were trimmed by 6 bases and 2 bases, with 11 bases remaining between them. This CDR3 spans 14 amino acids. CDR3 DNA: TGTGCCAGCAGGGGGGGACGGGCCTACAATGAGCAGTTCTTC. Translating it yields CASRGGRAYNEQFF.

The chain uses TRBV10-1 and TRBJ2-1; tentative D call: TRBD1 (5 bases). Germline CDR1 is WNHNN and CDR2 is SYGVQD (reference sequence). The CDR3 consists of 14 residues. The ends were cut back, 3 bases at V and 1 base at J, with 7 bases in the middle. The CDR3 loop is CASSDRVSYNEQFF. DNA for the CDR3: TGCGCCAGCAGTGACAGGGTATCCTACAATGAGCAGTTCTTC.

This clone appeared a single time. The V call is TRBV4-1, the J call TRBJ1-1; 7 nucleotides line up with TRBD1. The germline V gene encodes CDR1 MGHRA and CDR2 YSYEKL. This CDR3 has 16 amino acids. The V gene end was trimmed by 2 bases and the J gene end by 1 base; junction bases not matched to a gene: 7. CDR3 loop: CASSQKDRAQNTEAFF. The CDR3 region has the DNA TGCGCCAGCAGCCAAAAAGACAGGGCCCAGAACACTGAAGCTTTCTTT.

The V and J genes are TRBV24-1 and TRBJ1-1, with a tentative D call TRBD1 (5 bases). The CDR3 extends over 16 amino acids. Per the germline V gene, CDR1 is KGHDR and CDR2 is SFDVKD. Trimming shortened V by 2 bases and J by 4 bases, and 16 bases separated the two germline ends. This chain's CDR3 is CATSDSRRMGGTEAFF. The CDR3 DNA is TGTGCCACCAGTGATTCTCGCCGAATGGGGGGCACTGAAGCTTTCTTT.

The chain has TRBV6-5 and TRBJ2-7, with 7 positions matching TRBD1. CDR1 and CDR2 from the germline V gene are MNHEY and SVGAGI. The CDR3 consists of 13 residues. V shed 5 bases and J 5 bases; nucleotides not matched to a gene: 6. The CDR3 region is CASSPRGWNEQYV. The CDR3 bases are TGTGCCAGCAGTCCCAGGGGGTGGAACGAGCAGTACGTC.

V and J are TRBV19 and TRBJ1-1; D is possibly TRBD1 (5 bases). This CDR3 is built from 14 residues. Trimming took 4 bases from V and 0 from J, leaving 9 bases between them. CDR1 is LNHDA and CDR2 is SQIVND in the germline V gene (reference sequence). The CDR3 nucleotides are TGTGCCAGTAGTAATCAGGGATTGAACACTGAAGCTTTCTTT. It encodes CASSNQGLNTEAFF.

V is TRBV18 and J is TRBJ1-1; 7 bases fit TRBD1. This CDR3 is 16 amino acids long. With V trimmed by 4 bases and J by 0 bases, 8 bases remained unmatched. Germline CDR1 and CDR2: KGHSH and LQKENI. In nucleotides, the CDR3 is TGTGCCAGCTCACAAGCCACGGGACAGATGAACACTGAAGCTTTCTTT. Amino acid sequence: CASSQATGQMNTEAFF. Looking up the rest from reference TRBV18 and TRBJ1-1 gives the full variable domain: NAGVMQNPRHLVRRRGQEARLRCSPMKGHSHVYWYRQLPEEGLKFMVYLQKENIIDESGMPKERFSAEFPKEGPSILRIQQVVRGDSAAYFCASSQATGQMNTEAFFGQGTRLTVV.

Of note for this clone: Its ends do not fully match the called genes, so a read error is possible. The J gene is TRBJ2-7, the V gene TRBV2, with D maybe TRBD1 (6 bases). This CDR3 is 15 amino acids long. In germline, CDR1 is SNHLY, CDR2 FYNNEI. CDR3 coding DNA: TGTGCCACCTCCAGACAGTGGACAGTCTCCCACGAGCAGTACTTC. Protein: CATSRQWTVSHEQYF.

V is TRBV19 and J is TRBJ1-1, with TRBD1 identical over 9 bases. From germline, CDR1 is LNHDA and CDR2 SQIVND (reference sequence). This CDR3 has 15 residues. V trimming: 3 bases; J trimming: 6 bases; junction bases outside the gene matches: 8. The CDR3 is CASSITGGSLAEAFF. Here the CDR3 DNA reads TGTGCCAGTAGTATCACAGGGGGCTCTTTAGCTGAAGCTTTCTTT.

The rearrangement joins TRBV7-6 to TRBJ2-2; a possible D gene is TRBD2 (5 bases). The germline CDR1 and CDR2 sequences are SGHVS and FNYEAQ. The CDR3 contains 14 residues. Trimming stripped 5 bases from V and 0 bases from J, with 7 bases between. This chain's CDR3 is CASSTTTNTGELFF. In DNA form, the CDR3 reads TGTGCCAGCAGCACGACTACGAACACCGGGGAGCTGTTTTTT.